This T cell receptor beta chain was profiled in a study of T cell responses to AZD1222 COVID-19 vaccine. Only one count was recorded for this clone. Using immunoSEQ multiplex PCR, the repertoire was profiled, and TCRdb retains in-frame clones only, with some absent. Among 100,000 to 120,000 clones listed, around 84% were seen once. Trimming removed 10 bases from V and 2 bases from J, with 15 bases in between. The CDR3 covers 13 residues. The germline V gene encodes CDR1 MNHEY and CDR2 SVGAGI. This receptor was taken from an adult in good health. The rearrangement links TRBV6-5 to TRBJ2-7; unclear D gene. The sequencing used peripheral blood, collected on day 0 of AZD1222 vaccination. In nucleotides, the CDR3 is TGTGCCATACAACGGACCGAAACCTACGAGCAGTACTTC. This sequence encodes CAIQRTETYEQYF.